The clone carrying this TCR beta chain came up many times. The data derive from a study of T cells after yellow fever vaccination. UMIs were added to TCR cDNA along with a universal primer site when it was made by 5'RACE template switching. TCRdb re-called the 5' RACE reads with MiXCR, one entry per CDR3 protein. The sample includes fewer than 150,000 distinct CDR3 sequences, more than 5.5% of them seen just once. From germline, CDR1 is SGHTA and CDR2 FQGNSA. The CDR3 totals 15 residues. V shed 5 bases, J shed 9 bases, and the junction held 10 bases outside the gene matches. The V and J genes are TRBV7-2 and TRBJ2-1, with 10 nucleotides matching TRBD2. This material consisted of CD4+ T cells sorted from PBMCs, taken about 49 days after the first yellow fever vaccination. This receptor was identified in a man aged 18-30 years who received the YFV17D yellow fever vaccine. Here the CDR3 DNA reads TGTGCCAGCAGCATTAGCGGGGGGATCCGTCCTGAGCAGTTCTTC. Translating it yields CASSISGGIRPEQFF.